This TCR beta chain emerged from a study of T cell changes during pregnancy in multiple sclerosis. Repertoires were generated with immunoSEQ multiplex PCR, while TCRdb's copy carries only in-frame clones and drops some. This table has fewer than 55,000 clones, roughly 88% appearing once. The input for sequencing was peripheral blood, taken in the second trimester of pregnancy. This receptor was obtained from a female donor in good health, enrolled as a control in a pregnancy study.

DNA for the CDR3: TGTGCCAGCAGGATTGACAGGGCGGACAATCAGCCCCAGCATTTT. Encoded protein: CASRIDRADNQPQHF. The chain is built from TRBV2 and TRBJ1-5; 7 nucleotides match TRBD1. The CDR3 spans 15 residues. CDR1 and CDR2 (germline): SNHLY, FYNNEI. V shed 6 bases and J 3 bases; nucleotides not matched to a gene: 8.